The 21 T cell receptor beta chains reported below all come from one sample, sequenced in a study of regulatory T cells in long-lasting Graves disease. Stated time point: persistent/refractory GD, antithyroid drugs over 5 years with positive TRAb. The TCR library used RNA extracted from PBMCs. Sequencing libraries for TCR beta were prepared with iRepertoire HTBI primers and Arm-PCR of CDR3 regions. A single record per CDR3 protein comes from TCRdb applying MiXCR to the multiplex PCR reads. In the table there are roughly 700,000 distinct CDR3 sequences, around 32% of which are singletons. Specimen: peripheral blood mononuclear cells (PBMCs), collected when the disease was refractory, from a patient treated with antithyroid drugs. Source of these receptors: a female donor with Graves disease.

The rearrangement links TRBV7-3 to TRBJ2-1; 9 bases line up with TRBD1. Trimming at V came to 3 bases and at J to 2 bases, leaving 5 bases not matched to a gene. The germline V gene encodes CDR1 SGHTA and CDR2 FQGTGA. The CDR3 consists of 16 residues. The DNA of the CDR3 is TGTGCCAGCAGCTTCCCTCGACAGGGGGCCTACAATGAGCAGTTCTTC. Protein product: CASSFPRQGAYNEQFF.

The rearrangement links TRBV28 to TRBJ2-5; TRBD2 matches at 7 bases. Germline CDR1 reads MDHEN; CDR2 reads SYDVKM. The CDR3 totals 15 residues. V trimming: 2 bases; J trimming: 9 bases; junction bases outside the gene matches: 12. The CDR3 is CASSLPSLGGESQYF. The CDR3 bases are TGTGCCAGCAGTTTACCATCCCTGGGGGGGGAGTCCCAGTACTTC.

This sequence joins TRBV11-2 and TRBJ1-1; weak D call: TRBD1 (5 bases). Germline V gene sequence: CDR1 SGHAT, CDR2 FQNNGV. The CDR3 totals 15 residues. V was trimmed by 1 base and J by 4 bases, leaving 13 bases between them. The CDR3 DNA reads as TGTGCCAGCAGCTTAGCCCCCTCCGGGGGCACTGAAGCTTTCTTT. It codes for CASSLAPSGGTEAFF.

This clonotype was detected a few times. The gene calls are TRBV6-1 and TRBJ1-2; D unclear. From germline, CDR1 is MNHNS and CDR2 SASEGT. There are 16 residues in the CDR3. V lost 6 bases and J 4 bases, leaving 21 bases between the germline ends. CDR3 coding DNA: TGTGCCAGCAGCCCCCAAATCCGGCCCCGGGGCTATGGCTACACCTTC. This codes for CASSPQIRPRGYGYTF.

This clonotype was counted ten times or more. The chain carries TRBV19 and TRBJ1-2; D uncertain. This CDR3 has 11 residues. CDR1 and CDR2 (germline): LNHDA, SQIVND (reference sequence). Trimming left V 6 bases short and J 4 bases short, with 6 bases between. In DNA form, the CDR3 reads TGTGCCAGTAGAATGGGCTATGGCTACACCTTC. Its protein product is CASRMGYGYTF. The full variable domain, completed using reference TRBV19 and TRBJ1-2, is DGGITQSPKYLFRKEGQNVTLSCEQNLNHDAMYWYRQDPGQGLRLIYYSQIVNDFQKGDIAEGYSVSREKKESFPLTVTSAQKNPTAFYLCASRMGYGYTFGSGTRLTVV.

This chain links TRBV6-2 or TRBV6-3 with TRBJ1-2; no clear D gene. The CDR3 covers 15 residues. Germline V gene lookup returns CDR1 MNHEY and CDR2 SVGEGT. Trimming stripped 1 base from V and 0 bases from J, with 9 bases between. CDR3 nucleotides: TGTGCCAGCAGTTACTTGGCAGCTACTAACTATGGCTACACCTTC. It encodes CASSYLAATNYGYTF.

The V and J genes are TRBV3-1 and TRBJ1-2; the D is unclear. V was shortened by 0 bases and J by 5 bases, with 7 bases between the two germline ends. The germline V gene encodes CDR1 LGHDT and CDR2 YNNKEL (reference sequence). This CDR3 spans 13 amino acids. Here the CDR3 DNA reads TGTGCCAGCAGCCAAGATAGAGAATATGGCTACACCTTC. The encoded protein is CASSQDREYGYTF. Looking up the rest from reference TRBV3-1 and TRBJ1-2 gives the full variable domain: DTAVSQTPKYLVTQMGNDKSIKCEQNLGHDTMYWYKQDSKKFLKIMFSYNNKELIINETVPNRFSPKSPDKAHLNLHINSLELGDSAVYFCASSQDREYGYTFGSGTRLTVV.

The V and J genes are TRBV5-1 and TRBJ2-7; 9 nucleotides match TRBD2. The CDR3 length is 15 residues. The germline gives CDR1 SGHRS, CDR2 YFSETQ. V lost 1 base, J lost 2 bases, and 4 bases stayed unmatched. The CDR3 here is CASSLFAGGTYEQYF. The CDR3 DNA follows: TGCGCCAGCAGCTTGTTTGCGGGGGGGACCTACGAGCAGTACTTC.

The V call is TRBV30, the J call TRBJ1-5; weak D call: TRBD1 (5 bases). This CDR3 spans 13 amino acids. CDR1 is GTSNPN, CDR2 SVGIG, per germline (reference sequence). V was pared by 3 bases and J by 5 bases, with 11 bases between. Written as DNA, the CDR3 is TGTGCCTGGAGCTGGGGACCCGATCAGCCCCAGCATTTT. Translation gives CAWSWGPDQPQHF.

This clonotype turned up a few times. The J gene is TRBJ2-2, the V gene TRBV11-2; no definite D call. CDR1 SGHAT and CDR2 FQNNGV come from the germline V gene. The CDR3 is 11 residues long. The V gene lost 3 bases and the J gene lost 8 bases, with 4 bases spanning the gap. The CDR3 loop reads CASSFMGELFF. CDR3 in DNA: TGTGCCAGCAGCTTTATGGGGGAGCTGTTTTTT. Drawing the rest from reference TRBV11-2 and TRBJ2-2, the complete variable domain is EAGVAQSPRYKIIEKRQSVAFWCNPISGHATLYWYQQILGQGPKLLIQFQNNGVVDDSQLPKDRFSAERLKGVDSTLKIQPAKLEDSAVYLCASSFMGELFFGEGSRLTVL.

The genes are TRBV7-9 and TRBJ1-5, with TRBD1 as a possible D gene (5 bases). The CDR3 runs to 16 residues. CDR1 is SEHNR and CDR2 is FQNEAQ in the germline V gene (reference sequence). The V gene lost 4 bases and the J gene lost 3 bases, with 16 bases spanning the gap. This CDR3 is CASSSSWGEINQPQHF. The CDR3 DNA is TGTGCCAGCAGCTCTTCGTGGGGCGAGATCAATCAGCCCCAGCATTTT.

The chain links TRBV12-3 or TRBV12-4 to TRBJ2-1; maybe TRBD2 (5 bases). V lost 6 bases, J lost 5 bases, and 14 bases lay in between. The CDR3 totals 14 residues. CDR3 residues: CASSSSGGNNEQFF. The CDR3 DNA reads as TGTGCCAGCAGCTCCTCCGGAGGAAACAATGAGCAGTTCTTC.

The chain uses TRBV18 and TRBJ2-5, with D unresolved. V was trimmed by 5 bases and J by 2 bases, leaving 9 bases between them. Per germline, CDR1 KGHSH and CDR2 LQKENI. The CDR3 length is 13 residues. The CDR3 here is CASSATVQETQYF. The CDR3, as DNA: TGTGCCAGCTCAGCTACAGTACAAGAGACCCAGTACTTC.

The chain has TRBV6-9 and TRBJ2-1; 7 nucleotides agree with TRBD1. This CDR3 contains 13 residues. V was pared by 4 bases and J by 12 bases, with 9 bases of the junction left unmatched. Germline V gene sequence: CDR1 MNHGY, CDR2 SVAAGI. The CDR3 sequence: CASSSDRVYRQFF. CDR3 nucleotides: TGTGCCAGCAGTTCAGACAGGGTCTATAGGCAGTTCTTC.

This clonotype was picked up a small number of times. The chain is built from TRBV6-1 and TRBJ2-2, with D unresolved. The CDR3 length is 13 residues. Looked up from germline, CDR1 is MNHNS and CDR2 is SASEGT. Trimming took off 1 base at V and 7 bases at J, with 7 bases between the two ends. CDR3 region: CASSEVPGGELFF. In DNA form, the CDR3 reads TGTGCCAGCAGTGAAGTACCCGGCGGGGAGCTGTTTTTT.

This clonotype has ten or more counts. The chain couples TRBV11-2 to TRBJ2-3; D gene unclear. V lost 1 base and J lost 1, with 0 bases in between. The CDR3 runs to 12 residues. Germline values: CDR1 SGHAT, CDR2 FQNNGV. The CDR3 DNA sequence: TGTGCCAGCAGCTTAGGCACAGATACGCAGTATTTT. Translated, it gives CASSLGTDTQYF.

The chain couples TRBV18 to TRBJ1-5; the D gene is possibly TRBD1 (6 bases). Trimming cost V 0 bases and J 4 bases, with 13 bases left between them. The length of the CDR3 is 16 residues. Germline loops: CDR1 KGHSH, CDR2 LQKENI. Here the CDR3 reads CASSPPGGGLNQPQHF. CDR3 nucleotide sequence: TGTGCCAGCTCACCACCGGGGGGGGGGCTAAATCAGCCCCAGCATTTT.

The chain couples TRBV7-2 to TRBJ2-7; unclear D gene. Trimming took off 1 base at V and 0 bases at J, with 10 bases between the two ends. The CDR3 covers 15 residues. Germline V lookup: CDR1 SGHTA, CDR2 FQGNSA. CDR3 loop: CASSLDRAHSYEQYF. The CDR3 nucleotides read TGTGCCAGCAGCTTAGATCGAGCGCACTCCTACGAGCAGTACTTC.

This clonotype turned up a few times. The J gene is TRBJ2-3, the V gene TRBV2, with 9 positions matching TRBD2. Germline V lookup: CDR1 SNHLY, CDR2 FYNNEI. V trimming: 4 bases; J trimming: 1 base; junction bases outside the gene matches: 0. The CDR3 contains 14 residues. For the CDR3, the DNA is TGTGCCAGCAGTGGACTAGCGGGCACAGATACGCAGTATTTT. This translates into CASSGLAGTDTQYF.

The chain carries TRBV19 and TRBJ1-5; D is unresolved. CDR3 length equals 14 residues. CDR1 is LNHDA and CDR2 is SQIVND in the germline V gene (reference sequence). Trimming left V 0 bases short and J 7 bases short, with 10 bases between. The CDR3 loop reads CASSIDGEIQPQHF. The CDR3, as DNA: TGTGCCAGTAGTATAGACGGCGAGATCCAGCCCCAGCATTTT. The full variable domain, its missing parts supplied by reference TRBV19 and TRBJ1-5, is DGGITQSPKYLFRKEGQNVTLSCEQNLNHDAMYWYRQDPGQGLRLIYYSQIVNDFQKGDIAEGYSVSREKKESFPLTVTSAQKNPTAFYLCASSIDGEIQPQHFGDGTRLSIL.

This rearrangement joins TRBV29-1 to TRBJ2-5; D is perhaps TRBD1 or TRBD2 (6 bases each). The CDR3 runs 13 residues. Germline lookup yields CDR1 SQVTM and CDR2 ANQGSEA. Trimming stripped 7 bases from V and 5 bases from J, with 17 bases between. CDR3 in amino acids: CSATEGGVETQYF. The DNA for the CDR3 is TGCAGCGCCACGGAGGGGGGCGTGGAGACCCAGTACTTC.